The clone carrying this T cell receptor beta chain was seen repeatedly, ten times or more. The sample belongs to a study of Graves' ophthalmopathy and Graves' hyperthyroidism. RNA served as the template for amplifying TCR beta CDR3 regions. RT-PCR was first run with HTBI primers, then multiplex PCR in a second round. From the multiplex PCR reads, TCRdb called clonotypes with MiXCR, one entry per CDR3 protein. The sample shows fewer than 650,000 distinct CDR3 sequences, 22% of them seen only once. The CDR3 totals 16 residues. V lost 3 bases to trimming and J lost 5 bases; unmatched junction nucleotides: 7.

This TCR was sampled from a woman aged 18-30 years with stable Graves' hyperthyroidism. Some clones in this sample may be carry-over from other donors' samples. The chain links TRBV12-3 or TRBV12-4 to TRBJ2-3; 11 bases line up with TRBD2. The sequenced material came from peripheral blood. CDR3 coding DNA: TGTGCCAGCAGTTTTTCTGAGCTAGCGGGAGGAGATACGCAGTATTTT. Residues: CASSFSELAGGDTQYF.